This T cell receptor (beta chain) appears in the sequencing data of a study of cytomegalovirus exposure and HLA in healthy donors. A multiplex PCR was run with 60 Vbeta primers and 13 Jbeta primers. Using immunoSEQ multiplex PCR, the repertoire was profiled, and TCRdb retains in-frame clones only, with some absent. Of about 89,000 clones listed, around nine tenths are singletons. Study observations and caveats: Apparent HLA restriction characterized most CMV-associated TCR beta chains in a later analysis. Usually a TCR sequence was rare, but some public TCRs were found in many donors.

This clone was observed a handful of times. Antigen: not known. This CDR3 is 16 amino acids long. Trimming cost V 8 bases and J 1 base; bases outside gene matches: 8. Germline V lookup: CDR1 LNHDA, CDR2 SQIVND (reference sequence). Input material: PBMCs. The gene calls are TRBV19 and TRBJ2-6; 7 bases fit TRBD2. The TCR originated in a man aged 25-40 years in good health and CMV-seropositive. Here the CDR3 DNA reads TGTGCCAGTGGGCAGGGCGGGGGATCTGGGGCCAACGTCCTGACTTTC. This codes for CASGQGGGSGANVLTF.